One sample yielded the 17 T cell receptor beta chains listed below, sequenced in a study of T cell repertoires in cytomegalovirus infection. These receptors' targets are unknown. TCRdb re-derived calls from the reads in MiXCR, one entry per CDR3 protein. Altogether 450,000 to 600,000 distinct CDR3 sequences are present, 33% being singletons, with the ten largest covering roughly 17%. Sequenced material: cultured PBMCs, taken from culture after CMV antigen stimulation. Receptors originate from a human donor in good health (CMV status not recorded). Some clones in this sample may be carry-over from other donors' samples.

This clonotype was seen more than once but under ten times. The chain couples TRBV6-6 to TRBJ2-7; D not resolved. Per the germline V gene, CDR1 is MNHNY and CDR2 is SVGAGI (reference sequence). CDR3 length: 14 amino acids. Between the trimmed V and J ends, which lost 4 bases and 6 bases, there was a span of 16 bases. This CDR3 reads CASSSLNGAGEQYF. As DNA, the CDR3 is TGTGCCAGCAGTTCACTTAACGGCGCCGGCGAGCAGTACTTC.

This clonotype was counted ten times or more. The chain links TRBV12-3 or TRBV12-4 to TRBJ2-1; TRBD2 matches 8 bases. This CDR3 is built from 14 residues. Germline trimming cut 5 bases from V and 7 bases from J; bases unmatched to any gene: 7. The CDR3 bases are TGTGCCAGCAGTGAAGCGGGAGAAATGAATGAGCAGTTCTTC. Protein product: CASSEAGEMNEQFF.

This chain uses TRBV5-6 with TRBJ1-4; the D gene is possibly TRBD1 (6 bases). CDR3 length: 12 residues. Germline values: CDR1 SGHDT, CDR2 YYEEEE. Trimming left V 7 bases short and J 8 bases short, with 12 bases between. The CDR3 bases are TGTGCCAGCGGGACACGGAGGGAAAAACTGTTTTTT. Translation: CASGTRREKLFF.

The gene calls are TRBV20-1 and TRBJ2-3; 7 bases are a match to TRBD2. The V segment lost 2 bases and the J segment 1 base; nucleotides outside the gene matches: 6. In germline, CDR1 is DFQATT, CDR2 SNEGSKA (reference sequence). CDR3 length: 15 residues. CDR3 loop: CSARTTSVGTDTQYF. CDR3 nucleotides: TGCAGTGCTAGAACAACTAGCGTGGGCACAGATACGCAGTATTTT.

The rearrangement uses TRBV11-3 and TRBJ1-1, with D uncertain. The CDR3 runs 14 residues. The V end lost 7 bases, the J end lost 0 bases, and 12 bases lay between the germline ends. CDR1 and CDR2 (germline): SGHNT, YENEEA. The CDR3 loop is CASTRVGLNTEAFF. CDR3 nucleotide sequence: TGTGCCAGCACGAGAGTGGGATTGAACACTGAAGCTTTCTTT.

There are many counts of this clonotype. The J gene is TRBJ2-5, the V gene TRBV7-2; D is possibly TRBD1 (5 bases). The CDR3 has 15 amino acids. Trimming removed 1 base from V and 5 bases from J, with 14 bases in between. The germline gives CDR1 SGHTA, CDR2 FQGNSA. The CDR3 DNA reads as TGTGCCAGCAGCTTAGGGCCGGGTTGGGGCGAGACCCAGTACTTC. The encoded protein is CASSLGPGWGETQYF.

This clonotype showed up just a few times. The gene calls are TRBV10-2 and TRBJ2-5; 7 nucleotides line up with TRBD1. The junction had 9 bases not matched to a gene; V was cut back by 8 bases and J by 3 bases. CDR3 length: 14 amino acids. CDR1 and CDR2 from the germline V gene are WSHSY and SAAADI. The CDR3 DNA is TGCGCCAGCGGATACCTAGGGACAGAAGAGACCCAGTACTTC. Translated: CASGYLGTEETQYF.

The rearrangement links TRBV20-1 to TRBJ2-6, with D perhaps TRBD1 (5 bases). The V and J ends lost 3 bases and 0 bases respectively, with 6 bases between them. The germline V gene encodes CDR1 DFQATT and CDR2 SNEGSKA (reference sequence). The CDR3 spans 14 residues. This chain's CDR3 is CSARQGSGANVLTF. The CDR3 DNA is TGCAGTGCTAGGCAGGGCTCTGGGGCCAACGTCCTGACTTTC.

This clonotype has just a few counts. The chain employs TRBV9 and TRBJ2-7, with 11 bases identical to TRBD2. This CDR3 region has 15 residues. CDR1 SGDLS and CDR2 YYNGEE come from the germline V gene. Trimming at V came to 0 bases and at J to 3 bases, leaving 2 bases not matched to a gene. This chain's CDR3 is CASSVAGTSGYEQYV. The DNA for the CDR3 is TGTGCCAGCAGCGTAGCTGGGACTAGCGGCTACGAGCAGTACGTC.

This clonotype was picked up many times. J is TRBJ1-5 and V is TRBV10-3, with TRBD1 matching 11 bases. Germline CDR1 and CDR2: ENHRY and SYGVKD. The CDR3 is 17 residues long. V shed 4 bases and J 6 bases; nucleotides not matched to a gene: 11. The CDR3 sequence: CAISALDRGRVGQPQHF. The CDR3 DNA is TGTGCCATCAGTGCGTTGGACAGGGGGCGTGTAGGTCAGCCCCAGCATTTT.

This clonotype was detected only once. The chain links TRBV30 to TRBJ1-2; tentatively, D is TRBD1 (5 bases). The CDR3 has 13 residues. Germline CDR1 and CDR2: GTSNPN and SVGIG (reference sequence). The V end lost 8 bases, the J end lost 4 bases, and 17 bases lay between the germline ends. The CDR3 region is CAQSEGLGYGYTF. In DNA form, the CDR3 reads TGTGCCCAATCCGAGGGGCTCGGCTATGGCTACACCTTC.

This chain uses TRBV6-5 with TRBJ1-5; D not resolved. Germline CDR1 is MNHEY and CDR2 is SVGAGI. The CDR3 is made up of 14 amino acids. Trimming pared 6 bases from V and 4 bases from J, leaving 13 bases between. The CDR3 sequence is CASSSRSGNQPQHF. The CDR3 DNA sequence: TGTGCCAGCAGCTCCCGAAGCGGTAATCAGCCCCAGCATTTT.

This clonotype has just a few counts. The chain has TRBV3-1 and TRBJ2-3; 14 bases agree with TRBD2. Germline V gene sequence: CDR1 LGHDT, CDR2 YNNKEL (reference sequence). The V segment lost 2 bases and the J segment 6 bases; nucleotides outside the gene matches: 7. The CDR3 is 17 amino acids. CDR3 DNA sequence: TGTGCCAGCAGCCAATTGGGGACTAGCGGGAGAACGGATACGCAGTATTTT. Translation: CASSQLGTSGRTDTQYF.

This chain connects TRBV6-2 or TRBV6-3 to TRBJ2-2, with 9 bases aligning to TRBD2. With V trimmed by 6 bases and J by 4 bases, 9 bases remained unmatched. Germline V lookup: CDR1 MNHEY, CDR2 SVGEGT. The CDR3 extends over 16 amino acids. The CDR3 protein is CASRKTSGGITGELFF. The CDR3 DNA is TGTGCCAGCAGAAAGACTAGCGGAGGGATCACCGGGGAGCTGTTTTTT.

The genes are TRBV7-1 and TRBJ1-1; D might be TRBD1 (5 bases). TRBV7-1 belongs to the ORF category, with a function that is uncertain. The CDR3 loop spans 14 amino acids. V was cut by 5 bases and J by 1 base, with 11 bases left in between. CDR3 coding DNA: TGTGCCAGCAGCGCGGCAGGGCAGAACACTGAAGCTTTCTTT. Translated, it gives CASSAAGQNTEAFF.

This chain joins TRBV20-1 and TRBJ1-5; 7 bases line up with TRBD1. The germline V gene encodes CDR1 DFQATT and CDR2 SNEGSKA (reference sequence). The CDR3 loop spans 14 amino acids. V was pared by 0 bases and J by 6 bases, with 5 bases of the junction left unmatched. CDR3 coding DNA: TGCAGTGCTAGAGATCAGGCAGGGGGTCAGCCCCAGCATTTT. It translates to CSARDQAGGQPQHF.

This clonotype came up a few times. The genes are TRBV2 and TRBJ1-1; D might be TRBD1 (5 bases). Trimming cost V 5 bases and J 4 bases, with 11 bases left between them. CDR3 size: 13 residues. Per germline, CDR1 SNHLY and CDR2 FYNNEI. CDR3 sequence reads: CASSSAGGTEAFF. The CDR3 coding sequence is TGTGCCAGCAGTAGCGCGGGGGGCACTGAAGCTTTCTTT. The full variable domain, with the rest looked up from reference TRBV2 and TRBJ1-1, is EPEVTQTPSHQVTQMGQEVILRCVPISNHLYFYWYRQILGQKVEFLVSFYNNEISEKSEIFDDQFSVERPDGSNFTLKIRSTKLEDSAMYFCASSSAGGTEAFFGQGTRLTVV.